A single sample gave rise to the 23 T cell receptor beta chains below, sequenced in a study of cytotoxic CD8 clonotypes in ibrutinib-treated CLL. The table came from immunoSEQ multiplex PCR; TCRdb's copy has only in-frame clones and leaves some out. The top ten hold around 2.7% of the sample, which has approximately 170,000 clones, 70% to 90% seen once. The sample consisted of PBMCs, taken at disease progression, from a patient treated with ibrutinib. Receptors were obtained from a human donor with chronic lymphocytic leukemia.

V is TRBV10-2 and J is TRBJ2-3; the D gene is possibly TRBD2 (6 bases). From germline, CDR1 is WSHSY and CDR2 SAAADI. V gave up 8 bases and J gave up 2 bases, with 20 bases separating them. The CDR3 runs 16 residues. This chain's CDR3 is CASLSRVAANTDTQYF. In nucleotides, the CDR3 is TGCGCCAGCCTCAGCAGGGTAGCGGCGAACACAGATACGCAGTATTTT.

The rearrangement uses TRBV27 and TRBJ2-1, with 10 positions matching TRBD2. This CDR3 comprises 17 residues. Germline loops: CDR1 MNHEY, CDR2 SMNVEV (reference sequence). V trimming: 5 bases; J trimming: 0 bases; junction bases outside the gene matches: 7. The CDR3 spells CASSTRTSGISYNEQFF. The CDR3 DNA reads TGTGCCAGCAGTACAAGGACTAGCGGAATCTCCTACAATGAGCAGTTCTTC.

V and J are TRBV27 and TRBJ2-1; TRBD2 aligns across 11 bases. CDR1 is MNHEY and CDR2 is SMNVEV in the germline V gene (reference sequence). This CDR3 has 17 residues. V was clipped by 4 bases and J by 8 bases; unmatched bases: 13. The CDR3 protein is CASSSNALAGAFDEQFF. CDR3 in DNA: TGTGCCAGCAGTTCGAACGCACTAGCGGGAGCATTCGATGAGCAGTTCTTC.

The V and J genes are TRBV30 and TRBJ1-2; possible D gene TRBD1, 6 bases. Germline values: CDR1 GTSNPN, CDR2 SVGIG (reference sequence). V lost 2 bases, J lost 0 bases, and 7 bases lay in between. The CDR3 totals 13 residues. The CDR3 DNA sequence: TGTGCCTGGAGTCAGGGGTCTAACTATGGCTACACCTTC. Encoded protein: CAWSQGSNYGYTF. Based on the CDR3 plus reference TRBV30 and TRBJ1-2, the full variable domain is SQTIHQWPATLVQPVGSPLSLECTVEGTSNPNLYWYRQAAGRGLQLLFYSVGIGQISSEVPQNLSASRPQDRQFILSSKKLLLSDSGFYLCAWSQGSNYGYTFGSGTRLTVV.

The chain recombines TRBV10-3 with TRBJ2-7, with D unresolved. This CDR3 region has 14 residues. Between the trimmed V and J ends, which lost 0 bases and 6 bases, there was a span of 12 bases. Germline V gives CDR1 ENHRY, CDR2 SYGVKD. CDR3 residues: CAISESGGYGEQYF. The CDR3 nucleotides are TGTGCCATCAGTGAGTCGGGCGGATATGGCGAGCAGTACTTC.

The chain couples TRBV5-4 to TRBJ2-3; D unclear. Trimming took 1 base from V and 1 from J, leaving 4 bases between them. This CDR3 region has 13 residues. The germline gives CDR1 SGHNT, CDR2 YYREEE (reference sequence). The CDR3 region has the DNA TGTGCCAGCAGCTTGTCTCGCACAGATACGCAGTATTTT. Amino acid sequence: CASSLSRTDTQYF.

V gene TRBV4-1 combines with J gene TRBJ2-1, with TRBD1 matching 8 bases. V dropped 3 bases and J dropped 4; count of bases not matched to a gene: 5. The CDR3 has 15 amino acids. Per the germline V gene, CDR1 is MGHRA and CDR2 is YSYEKL. CDR3 DNA sequence: TGCGCCAGCAGCCACCCGGACAGGGCATACAATGAGCAGTTCTTC. Amino acids: CASSHPDRAYNEQFF.

CDR3 in amino acids: CASSLTSGRAGNIQYF. The CDR3 region has the DNA TGCGCCAGCAGCTTAACTAGCGGGAGGGCCGGGAACATTCAGTACTTC. The chain has TRBV5-1 and TRBJ2-4, with 13 nucleotides matching TRBD2. Germline V gene data show CDR1 as SGHRS and CDR2 as YFSETQ. The ends lost 2 bases at V and 7 bases at J; junction bases unmatched: 6. The length of the CDR3 is 16 residues.

The rearrangement links TRBV29-1 to TRBJ1-1; 7 positions match TRBD1. Per germline, CDR1 SQVTM and CDR2 ANQGSEA. CDR3 length equals 18 residues. V shed 0 bases, J shed 1 base, and the junction held 14 bases outside the gene matches. CDR3 bases: TGCAGCGTTGAAGATCGGGGCAAGGGGGCTGTTAGGAACACTGAAGCTTTCTTT. Its protein product is CSVEDRGKGAVRNTEAFF.

This clone was recorded once. The chain has TRBV6-1 and TRBJ2-6; D unclear. The CDR3 contains 15 residues. V gave up 3 bases and J gave up 1 base, with 7 bases separating them. Germline assignment: CDR1 MNHNS and CDR2 SASEGT. DNA for the CDR3: TGTGCCAGCAGTGATAGGCGATCTGGGGCCAACGTCCTGACTTTC. Residues: CASSDRRSGANVLTF.

J is TRBJ2-1 and V is TRBV7-2, with unresolved D. Germline CDR1 reads SGHTA; CDR2 reads FQGNSA. CDR3 size: 16 residues. Trimming cost V 1 base and J 0 bases, with 10 bases left between them. CDR3 bases: TGTGCCAGCAGCTTAGTCGGGCATAGCTCCTACAATGAGCAGTTCTTC. Translation gives CASSLVGHSSYNEQFF.

This chain joins TRBV18 and TRBJ1-3; D may be TRBD1 (6 bases). The CDR3 spans 15 residues. In germline, CDR1 is KGHSH, CDR2 LQKENI. Between the trimmed V and J ends, which lost 4 bases and 0 bases, there was a span of 10 bases. This CDR3 is CASSRGQPSGNTIYF. The CDR3 nucleotides are TGTGCCAGCTCACGGGGACAACCCTCTGGAAACACCATATATTTT.

The chain joins TRBV25-1 to TRBJ2-2, with 9 bases identical to TRBD2. The CDR3 contains 18 residues. Germline V gives CDR1 MGHDK, CDR2 SYGVNS. After removal of 0 bases from V and 6 bases from J, the junction contained 11 bases not matched to a gene. In nucleotides, the CDR3 is TGTGCCAGCAGTGAATATTTCCGGACTAGCGCCGCCCCCGGGGAGCTGTTTTTT. Its protein product is CASSEYFRTSAAPGELFF.

The CDR3 loop reads CASSLVRDRSHTGELFF. The CDR3 DNA sequence: TGTGCCAGCAGCTTAGTAAGGGACAGATCGCACACCGGGGAGCTGTTTTTT. The rearrangement links TRBV11-3 to TRBJ2-2; 7 bases map to TRBD1. The ends lost 1 base at V and 3 bases at J; junction bases unmatched: 8. Germline CDR1 and CDR2: SGHNT and YENEEA. The CDR3 is made up of 17 amino acids.

The chain couples TRBV5-4 to TRBJ1-2; a weak D match, TRBD1 (6 bases). V was shortened by 4 bases and J by 4 bases, with 14 bases between the two germline ends. Per germline, CDR1 SGHNT and CDR2 YYREEE (reference sequence). There are 14 residues in the CDR3. The CDR3 reads CASSLQGPSYGYTF. CDR3 in DNA: TGTGCCAGCAGCCTACAGGGACCCAGCTATGGCTACACCTTC.

This chain joins TRBV5-8 and TRBJ1-1; D possibly corresponds to TRBD1 (5 bases). The germline V gene has CDR1 SGHTS and CDR2 YDEGEE. The CDR3 is made up of 15 amino acids. The V and J ends lost 0 bases and 5 bases respectively, with 14 bases between them. The DNA for the CDR3 is TGTGCCAGCAGCTTGGCAGAGGGGAGAAGAACTGAAGCTTTCTTT. This gives the protein CASSLAEGRRTEAFF.

This chain uses TRBV7-2 with TRBJ1-2; weak D call: TRBD1 (6 bases). This CDR3 is built from 13 residues. From germline, CDR1 is SGHTA and CDR2 FQGNSA. The V end was cut by 5 bases, the J end by 2 bases, with 9 bases between. CDR3 in amino acids: CASSPGQNYGYTF. The CDR3 nucleotides read TGTGCCAGCAGCCCCGGACAGAACTATGGCTACACCTTC.

This chain uses TRBV7-8 with TRBJ2-1, with 7 bases lining up with TRBD1. The germline V gene encodes CDR1 SGHVS and CDR2 FQNEAQ. CDR3 size: 12 residues. After removal of 5 bases from V and 9 bases from J, the junction contained 4 bases not matched to a gene. Here the CDR3 DNA reads TGTGCCAGCAGCCCTGACAGGGTTGAGCAGTTCTTC. Its protein product is CASSPDRVEQFF.

The sample holds one count of this clone. The V gene is TRBV6-1, the J gene TRBJ2-6; no reliable D call. The CDR3 length is 18 residues. Germline V lookup: CDR1 MNHNS, CDR2 SASEGT. Trimming took off 0 bases at V and 2 bases at J, with 14 bases between the two ends. As DNA, the CDR3 is TGTGCCAGCAGTGAAGCTGGTACCCGTCTACCTGGGGCCAACGTCCTGACTTTC. Translation gives CASSEAGTRLPGANVLTF.

V and J are TRBV5-1 and TRBJ2-7, with 9 bases matching TRBD2. J lost 7 bases, V lost 5 bases, and 7 bases had no gene match. Per the germline V gene, CDR1 is SGHRS and CDR2 is YFSETQ. The CDR3 has 13 amino acids. The CDR3 is CASRVGTSPEQYF. As DNA, the CDR3 is TGCGCCAGCAGGGTGGGGACTAGCCCAGAGCAGTACTTC. The full variable domain, completed using reference TRBV5-1 and TRBJ2-7, is KAGVTQTPRYLIKTRGQQVTLSCSPISGHRSVSWYQQTPGQGLQFLFEYFSETQRNKGNFPGRFSGRQFSNSRSEMNVSTLELGDSALYLCASRVGTSPEQYFGPGTRLTVT.

The V gene is TRBV29-1, the J gene TRBJ2-2, with 8 bases aligning to TRBD2. CDR1 is SQVTM, CDR2 ANQGSEA, per germline. V lost 7 bases, J lost 2 bases, and 9 bases stayed unmatched. This CDR3 comprises 15 residues. In DNA, the CDR3 is TGCAGCGCCCGAGGGGGGACTAGTAACACCGGGGAGCTGTTTTTT. Its protein is CSARGGTSNTGELFF.

V gene TRBV6-1 combines with J gene TRBJ1-1, with D possibly TRBD1 on 5 matching bases. Germline V gene sequence: CDR1 MNHNS, CDR2 SASEGT. This CDR3 has 15 amino acids. V was pared by 4 bases and J by 0 bases, with 12 bases between. The DNA for the CDR3 is TGTGCCAGCAGTGGGCCGGGGCGGATGAACACTGAAGCTTTCTTT. The encoded protein is CASSGPGRMNTEAFF.

This chain links TRBV19 with TRBJ2-7; 8 bases are a match to TRBD1. V dropped 4 bases and J dropped 6; count of bases not matched to a gene: 8. There are 14 residues in the CDR3. CDR1 is LNHDA and CDR2 is SQIVND in the germline V gene (reference sequence). The CDR3 bases are TGTGCCAGTAGTAGCCGACAGGGGATTGGCGAGCAGTACTTC. Translating gives CASSSRQGIGEQYF.